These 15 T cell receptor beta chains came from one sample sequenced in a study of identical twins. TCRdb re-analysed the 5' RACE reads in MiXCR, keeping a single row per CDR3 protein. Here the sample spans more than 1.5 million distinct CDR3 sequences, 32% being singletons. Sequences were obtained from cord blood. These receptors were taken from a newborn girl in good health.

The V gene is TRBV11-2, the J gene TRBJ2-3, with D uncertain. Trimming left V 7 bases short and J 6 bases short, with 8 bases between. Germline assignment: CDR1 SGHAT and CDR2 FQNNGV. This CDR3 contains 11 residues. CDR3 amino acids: CASTPVDTQYF. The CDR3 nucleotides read TGTGCCAGCACCCCAGTGGATACGCAGTATTTT.

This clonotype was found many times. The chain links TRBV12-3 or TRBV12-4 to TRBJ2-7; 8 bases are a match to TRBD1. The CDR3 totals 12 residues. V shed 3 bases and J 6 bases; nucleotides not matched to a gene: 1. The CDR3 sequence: CASSFRGREQYF. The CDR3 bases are TGTGCCAGCAGTTTCAGGGGGCGCGAGCAGTACTTC.

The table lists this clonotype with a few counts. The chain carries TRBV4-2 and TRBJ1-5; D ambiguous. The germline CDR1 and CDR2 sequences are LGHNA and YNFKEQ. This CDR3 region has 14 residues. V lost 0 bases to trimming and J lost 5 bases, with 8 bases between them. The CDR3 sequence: CASSQELRDQPQHF. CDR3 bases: TGTGCCAGCAGCCAAGAATTACGGGATCAGCCCCAGCATTTT.

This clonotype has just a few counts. The CDR3 nucleotides read TGTGCCAGCTCCGAAACAGGGATGTTCGGCTATGGCTACACCTTC. This gives the protein CASSETGMFGYGYTF. The genes are TRBV18 and TRBJ1-2, with TRBD1 as a possible D gene (6 bases). Germline values: CDR1 KGHSH, CDR2 LQKENI. V was pared by 6 bases and J by 4 bases, with 18 bases between. The CDR3 loop spans 15 amino acids.

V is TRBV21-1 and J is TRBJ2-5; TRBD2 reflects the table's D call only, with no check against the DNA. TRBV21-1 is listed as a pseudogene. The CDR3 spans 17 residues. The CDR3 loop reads CASSNDEGRGGQETQYF. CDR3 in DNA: TGTGCCAGCAGCAATGATGAAGGGCGGGGAGGCCAAGAGACCCAGTACTTC.

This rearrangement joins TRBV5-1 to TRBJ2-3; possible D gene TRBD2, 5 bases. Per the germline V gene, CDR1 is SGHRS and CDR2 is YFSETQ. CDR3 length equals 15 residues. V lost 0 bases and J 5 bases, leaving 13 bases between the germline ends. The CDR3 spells CASSLGLPKGDTQYF. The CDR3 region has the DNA TGCGCCAGCAGCTTGGGACTACCTAAGGGAGATACGCAGTATTTT. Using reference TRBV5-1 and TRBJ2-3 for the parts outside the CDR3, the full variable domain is KAGVTQTPRYLIKTRGQQVTLSCSPISGHRSVSWYQQTPGQGLQFLFEYFSETQRNKGNFPGRFSGRQFSNSRSEMNVSTLELGDSALYLCASSLGLPKGDTQYFGPGTRLTVL.

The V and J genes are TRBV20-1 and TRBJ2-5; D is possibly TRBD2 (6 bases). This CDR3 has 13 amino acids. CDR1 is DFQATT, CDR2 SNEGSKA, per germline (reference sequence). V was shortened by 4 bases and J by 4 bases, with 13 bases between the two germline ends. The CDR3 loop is CSATTRLRETQYF. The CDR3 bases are TGCAGTGCTACGACTAGACTGCGAGAGACCCAGTACTTC.

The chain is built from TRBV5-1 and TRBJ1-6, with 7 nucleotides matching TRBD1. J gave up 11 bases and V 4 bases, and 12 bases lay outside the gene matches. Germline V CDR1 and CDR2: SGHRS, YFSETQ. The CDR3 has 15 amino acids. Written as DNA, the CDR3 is TGCGCCAGCAGCGAAACCCCGGGACAGAATACACCCCTCCACTTT. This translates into CASSETPGQNTPLHF.

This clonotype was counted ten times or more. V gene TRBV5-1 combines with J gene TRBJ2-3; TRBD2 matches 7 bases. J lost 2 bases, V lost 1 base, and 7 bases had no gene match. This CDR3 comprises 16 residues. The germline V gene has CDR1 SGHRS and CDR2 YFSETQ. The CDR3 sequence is CASSLTGGLSTDTQYF. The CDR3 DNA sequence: TGCGCCAGCAGCTTGACGGGAGGTTTATCCACAGATACGCAGTATTTT.

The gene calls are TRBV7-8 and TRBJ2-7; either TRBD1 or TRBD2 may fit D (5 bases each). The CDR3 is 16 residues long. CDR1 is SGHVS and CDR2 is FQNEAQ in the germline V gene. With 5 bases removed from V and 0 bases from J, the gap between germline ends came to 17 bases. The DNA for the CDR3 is TGTGCCAGCAGCCTCAGGAGGCTCAGGGACTCCTACGAGCAGTACTTC. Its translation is CASSLRRLRDSYEQYF.

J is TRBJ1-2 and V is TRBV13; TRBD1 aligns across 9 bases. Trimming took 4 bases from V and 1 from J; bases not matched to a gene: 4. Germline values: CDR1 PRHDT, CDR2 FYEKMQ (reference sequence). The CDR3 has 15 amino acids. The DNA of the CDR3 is TGTGCCAGCAGCTCCGGGACAGGGCGTAACTATGGCTACACCTTC. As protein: CASSSGTGRNYGYTF. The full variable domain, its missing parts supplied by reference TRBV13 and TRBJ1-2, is AAGVIQSPRHLIKEKRETATLKCYPIPRHDTVYWYQQGPGQDPQFLISFYEKMQSDKGSIPDRFSAQQFSDYHSELNMSSLELGDSALYFCASSSGTGRNYGYTFGSGTRLTVV.

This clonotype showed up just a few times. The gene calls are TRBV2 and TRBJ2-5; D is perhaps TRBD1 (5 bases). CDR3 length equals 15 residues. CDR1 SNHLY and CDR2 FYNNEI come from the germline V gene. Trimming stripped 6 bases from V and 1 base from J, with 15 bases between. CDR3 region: CASSNDRLAQETQYF. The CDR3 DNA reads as TGTGCCAGCAGCAACGACAGATTAGCCCAAGAGACCCAGTACTTC. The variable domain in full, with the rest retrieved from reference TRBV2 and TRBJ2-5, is EPEVTQTPSHQVTQMGQEVILRCVPISNHLYFYWYRQILGQKVEFLVSFYNNEISEKSEIFDDQFSVERPDGSNFTLKIRSTKLEDSAMYFCASSNDRLAQETQYFGPGTRLLVL.

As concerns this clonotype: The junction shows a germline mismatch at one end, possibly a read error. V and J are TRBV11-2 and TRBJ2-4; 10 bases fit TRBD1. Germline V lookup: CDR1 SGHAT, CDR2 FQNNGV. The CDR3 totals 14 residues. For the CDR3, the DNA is TGTGCCAGCAGCTTTGGACAGGGGGGGAACGAGCAGAACTTC. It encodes CASSFGQGGNEQNF.

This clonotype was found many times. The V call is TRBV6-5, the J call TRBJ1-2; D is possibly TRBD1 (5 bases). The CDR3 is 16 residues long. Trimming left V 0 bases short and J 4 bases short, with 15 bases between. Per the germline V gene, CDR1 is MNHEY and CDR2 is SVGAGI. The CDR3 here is CASSYSIHRGGYGYTF. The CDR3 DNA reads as TGTGCCAGCAGTTACTCGATCCACCGGGGGGGCTATGGCTACACCTTC.

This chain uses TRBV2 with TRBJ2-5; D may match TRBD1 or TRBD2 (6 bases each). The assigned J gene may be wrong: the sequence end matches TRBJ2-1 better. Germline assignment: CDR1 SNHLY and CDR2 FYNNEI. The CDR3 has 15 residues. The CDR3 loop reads CASSVGGGNQETQFF. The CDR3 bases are TGTGCCAGCAGTGTTGGAGGGGGAAACCAAGAGACCCAGTTCTTC.